This T cell receptor (beta chain) stems from a study of blood T cells in healthy people across ages. Through a sample-barcoded 5' primer and a J-beta primer mix, a second PCR was run for about 6 to 12 cycles. A single record per CDR3 protein comes from TCRdb applying MiXCR to the 5' RACE reads. The table has roughly 1,500,000 distinct CDR3 sequences, 30% to 40% seen once; the top ten hold 11%. J lost 7 bases, V lost 2 bases, and 6 bases had no gene match. The CDR3 has 16 amino acids. Per germline, CDR1 MNHEY and CDR2 SVGEGT. Regarding the study as a whole: One million T cells yielded diversity estimates that were considered underestimates. Changes seen in expanded clonotypes were possibly confounded by donor CMV status left unknown. Age brought a roughly linear fall in TCR beta diversity measured per million T cells.

Points on this clonotype: The antigen is not known.

The chain employs TRBV6-2 or TRBV6-3 and TRBJ2-1; 12 bases are shared with TRBD2. This receptor was identified in a woman in her twenties or thirties in good health. Sample: blood. The CDR3 sequence is CASSYTTGTSGNEQFF. The CDR3 coding sequence is TGTGCCAGCAGTTACACGACCGGGACTAGCGGGAATGAGCAGTTCTTC.